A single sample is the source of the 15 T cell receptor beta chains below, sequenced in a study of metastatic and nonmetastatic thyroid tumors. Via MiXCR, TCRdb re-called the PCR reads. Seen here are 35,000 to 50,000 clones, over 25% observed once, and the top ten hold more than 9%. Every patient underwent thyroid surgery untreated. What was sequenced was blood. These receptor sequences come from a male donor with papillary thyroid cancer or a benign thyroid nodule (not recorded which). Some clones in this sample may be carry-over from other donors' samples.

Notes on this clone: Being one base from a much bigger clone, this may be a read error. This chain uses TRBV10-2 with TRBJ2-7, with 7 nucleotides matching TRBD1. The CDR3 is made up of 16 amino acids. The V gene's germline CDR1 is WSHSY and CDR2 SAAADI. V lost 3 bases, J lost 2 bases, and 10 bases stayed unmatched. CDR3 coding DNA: TGCGCCAGCAGTGACACTAACAGGGGCTGGCCCTACGAGCAGTACTTC. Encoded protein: CASSDTNRGWPYEQYF.

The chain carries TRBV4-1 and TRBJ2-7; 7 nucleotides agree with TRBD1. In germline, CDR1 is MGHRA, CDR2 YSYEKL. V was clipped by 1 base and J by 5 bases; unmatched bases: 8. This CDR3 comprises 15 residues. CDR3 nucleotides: TGCGCCAGCAGCCAAGGAGACAGGGACGGAAACGAGCAGTACTTC. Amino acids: CASSQGDRDGNEQYF.

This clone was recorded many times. As DNA, the CDR3 is TGTGCCAGCAGTTCAACAGGGGTTTCGGATTCACCCCTCCACTTT. Translation gives CASSSTGVSDSPLHF. This chain links TRBV28 with TRBJ1-6, with TRBD1 matching over 7 bases. Germline CDR1 MDHEN, CDR2 SYDVKM. CDR3 size: 15 residues. The J segment lost 8 bases and the V segment lost 4 bases, leaving 8 bases of the junction unmatched.

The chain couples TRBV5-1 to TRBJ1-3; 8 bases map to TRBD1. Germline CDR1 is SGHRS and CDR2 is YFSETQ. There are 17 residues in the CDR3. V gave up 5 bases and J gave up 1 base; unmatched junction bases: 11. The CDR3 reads CASRSGGANLSGNTIYF. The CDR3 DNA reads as TGCGCCAGCAGATCAGGGGGCGCAAATCTGTCTGGAAACACCATATATTTT.

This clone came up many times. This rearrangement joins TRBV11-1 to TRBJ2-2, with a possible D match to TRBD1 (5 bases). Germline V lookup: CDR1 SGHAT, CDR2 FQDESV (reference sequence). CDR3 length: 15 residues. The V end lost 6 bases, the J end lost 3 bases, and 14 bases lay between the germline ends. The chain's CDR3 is CASSFRVGDTGELFF. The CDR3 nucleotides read TGTGCCAGCAGTTTCAGGGTTGGAGACACCGGGGAGCTGTTTTTT.

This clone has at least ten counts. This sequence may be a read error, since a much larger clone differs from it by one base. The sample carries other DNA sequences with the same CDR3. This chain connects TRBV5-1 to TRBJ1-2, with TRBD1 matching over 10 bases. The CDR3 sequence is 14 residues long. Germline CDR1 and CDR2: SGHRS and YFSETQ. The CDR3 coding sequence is TGCGCCAGCAGCATAAGGACAGGGGGTGACGGCTATACCTTC. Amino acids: CASSIRTGGDGYTF.

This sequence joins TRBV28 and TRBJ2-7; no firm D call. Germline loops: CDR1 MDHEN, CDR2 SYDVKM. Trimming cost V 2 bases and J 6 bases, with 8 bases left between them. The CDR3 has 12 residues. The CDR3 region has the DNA TGTGCCAGCAGTTTAGCCGGCGGCGAGCAGTACTTC. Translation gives CASSLAGGEQYF.

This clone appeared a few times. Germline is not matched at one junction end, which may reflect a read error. The CDR3 DNA reads TGTGCCAGCGGTGAGAACGGGGAAGCTTTCTTT. It specifies CASGENGEAFF. The rearrangement links TRBV6-1 to TRBJ1-1; D gene unclear. The CDR3 extends over 11 amino acids. Germline CDR1 MNHNS, CDR2 SASEGT.

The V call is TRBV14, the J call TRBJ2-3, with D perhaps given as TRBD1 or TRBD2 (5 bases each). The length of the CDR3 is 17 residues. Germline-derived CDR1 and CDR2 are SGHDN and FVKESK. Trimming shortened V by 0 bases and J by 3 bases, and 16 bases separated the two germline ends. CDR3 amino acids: CASSQDHAGSYTDTQYF. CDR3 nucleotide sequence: TGTGCCAGCAGCCAAGATCACGCAGGGAGTTATACAGATACGCAGTATTTT.

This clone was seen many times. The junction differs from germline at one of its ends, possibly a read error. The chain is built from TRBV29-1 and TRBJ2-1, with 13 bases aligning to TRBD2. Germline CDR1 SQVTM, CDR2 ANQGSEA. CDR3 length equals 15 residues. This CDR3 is CSVEGTSGIHNEQFF. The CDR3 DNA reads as TGCAGCGTCGAAGGGACTAGCGGGATTCACAATGAGCAGTTCTTC.

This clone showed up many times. CDR3 residues: CAWESGYNSPLHF. The CDR3 coding sequence is TGTGCCTGGGAATCAGGTTATAATTCACCCCTCCACTTT. The rearrangement joins TRBV30 to TRBJ1-6; D remains unclear. Germline assignment: CDR1 GTSNPN and CDR2 SVGIG (reference sequence). CDR3 size: 13 residues. The V and J ends lost 5 bases and 4 bases respectively, with 9 bases between them.

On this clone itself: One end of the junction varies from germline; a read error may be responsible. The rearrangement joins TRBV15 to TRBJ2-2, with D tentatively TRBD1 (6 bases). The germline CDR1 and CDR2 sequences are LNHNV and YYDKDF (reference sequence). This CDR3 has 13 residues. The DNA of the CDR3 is TGTGCCACCAAGACAGGCCGGGCCGGGGAGCCGTTTTTT. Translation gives CATKTGRAGEPFF.

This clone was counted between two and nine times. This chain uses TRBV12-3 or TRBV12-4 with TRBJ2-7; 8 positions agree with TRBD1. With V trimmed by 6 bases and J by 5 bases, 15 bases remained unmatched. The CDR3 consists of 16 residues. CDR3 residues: CASSQYLTGAENEQYF. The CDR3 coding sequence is TGTGCCAGCAGCCAATACCTGACAGGGGCCGAAAACGAGCAGTACTTC.

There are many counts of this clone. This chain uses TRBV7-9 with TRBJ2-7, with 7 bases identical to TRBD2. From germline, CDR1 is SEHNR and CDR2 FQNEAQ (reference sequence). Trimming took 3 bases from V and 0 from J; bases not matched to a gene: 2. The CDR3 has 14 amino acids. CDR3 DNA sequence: TGTGCCAGCAGCTTGGGAGGGGCCTCCTACGAGCAGTACTTC. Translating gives CASSLGGASYEQYF.

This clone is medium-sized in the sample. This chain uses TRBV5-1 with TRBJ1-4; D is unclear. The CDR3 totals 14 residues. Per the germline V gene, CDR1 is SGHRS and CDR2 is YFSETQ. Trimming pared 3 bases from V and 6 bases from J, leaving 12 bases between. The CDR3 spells CASSSGLEDEKLFF. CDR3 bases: TGCGCCAGCAGCTCGGGCTTGGAAGATGAAAAACTGTTTTTT.